Listed here are 8 T cell receptor beta chains from one sample, sequenced in a study of Ad26.COV2.S vaccination and SARS-CoV-2 variants. The assay was immunoSEQ multiplex PCR, and TCRdb's table has in-frame clones only and misses some. Of about 480,000 clones listed, around nine tenths are singletons. Treatment specified: approximately 18 received Ad26.COV2.S at low or high dose, single or two shots; about 5 received placebo; per-sample allocation not given. Day 63 following the first vaccine or placebo injection was when the samples were taken. Sequencing was performed on peripheral blood, taken in a trial of Ad26.COV2.S vaccine versus placebo. The receptors derive from a person aged 18-60 years who received the Ad26.COV2.S COVID-19 vaccine or a placebo.

This chain links TRBV6-2 or TRBV6-3 with TRBJ2-1, with D possibly being TRBD2 (7 bases). The CDR3 sequence is 16 residues long. With 4 bases removed from V and 1 base from J, the gap between germline ends came to 14 bases. Germline CDR1 MNHEY, CDR2 SVGEGT. CDR3 residues: CASSLTGGWSYNEQFF. The CDR3, as DNA: TGTGCCAGCAGTTTGACGGGGGGCTGGTCCTACAATGAGCAGTTCTTC.

On this clone itself: This may come from a read error, since a much larger clone is one base off. The identical CDR3 is also encoded by other nucleotide sequences in the sample. V is TRBV19 and J is TRBJ2-7; D remains unclear. This CDR3 spans 14 amino acids. Trimming took off 3 bases at V and 6 bases at J, with 15 bases between the two ends. Germline CDR1 LNHDA, CDR2 SQIVND (reference sequence). CDR3 in DNA: TGTGCCAGTAGTATTAATTTACAATCGAGCGAGCAGTACTTC. Its translation: CASSINLQSSEQYF.

V and J are TRBV5-1 and TRBJ1-2; perhaps TRBD1 as D (6 bases). V dropped 4 bases and J dropped 7 bases, with 14 bases sitting between them. The CDR3 totals 13 residues. Germline V gene lookup returns CDR1 SGHRS and CDR2 YFSETQ. The CDR3 region has the DNA TGCGCCAGCAGCGGGGATGGGGGCTCTGGCTACACCTTC. Encoded protein: CASSGDGGSGYTF.

The CDR3 reads CASSSPPAGVGRNTGELFF. The CDR3 region has the DNA TGTGCCAGCAGTTCCCCCCCAGCGGGAGTGGGGAGGAACACCGGGGAGCTGTTTTTT. This chain connects TRBV27 to TRBJ2-2, with 8 nucleotides matching TRBD2. V dropped 4 bases and J dropped 1; count of bases not matched to a gene: 14. CDR3 length: 19 amino acids. Germline V gene data show CDR1 as MNHEY and CDR2 as SMNVEV (reference sequence).

V usage is TRBV6-2 or TRBV6-3 and J usage is TRBJ1-2; no definite D call. Germline lookup yields CDR1 MNHEY and CDR2 SVGEGT. Trimming shortened V by 4 bases and J by 7 bases, and 10 bases separated the two germline ends. This CDR3 has 12 residues. Here the CDR3 DNA reads TGTGCCAGCAGTTCTGGCGCTTTTGGCTACACCTTC. The encoded protein is CASSSGAFGYTF.

V usage is TRBV10-3 and J usage is TRBJ1-1; 7 bases fit TRBD1. Germline V gives CDR1 ENHRY, CDR2 SYGVKD. V gave up 4 bases and J gave up 4 bases; unmatched junction bases: 3. The CDR3 sequence is 13 residues long. CDR3 sequence reads: CAISGQGSTEAFF. The CDR3 DNA sequence: TGTGCCATCAGTGGACAGGGAAGCACTGAAGCTTTCTTT.

The chain is built from TRBV5-1 and TRBJ2-3; 14 nucleotides line up with TRBD2. This CDR3 spans 17 amino acids. V shed 0 bases and J 3 bases; nucleotides not matched to a gene: 3. From germline, CDR1 is SGHRS and CDR2 YFSETQ. The CDR3 DNA reads TGCGCCAGCAGCTTGGCCGGGACTAGCGGGAGTACAGATACGCAGTATTTT. Protein product: CASSLAGTSGSTDTQYF.

The chain recombines TRBV29-1 with TRBJ1-1; 8 bases are shared with TRBD1. The CDR3 extends over 15 amino acids. The V and J ends lost 5 bases and 0 bases, in that order; junction bases with no gene match: 8. CDR1 SQVTM and CDR2 ANQGSEA come from the germline V gene. The CDR3 nucleotides read TGCAGCGTTCTCCCTAGGACAGGGATGAACACTGAAGCTTTCTTT. It codes for CSVLPRTGMNTEAFF.